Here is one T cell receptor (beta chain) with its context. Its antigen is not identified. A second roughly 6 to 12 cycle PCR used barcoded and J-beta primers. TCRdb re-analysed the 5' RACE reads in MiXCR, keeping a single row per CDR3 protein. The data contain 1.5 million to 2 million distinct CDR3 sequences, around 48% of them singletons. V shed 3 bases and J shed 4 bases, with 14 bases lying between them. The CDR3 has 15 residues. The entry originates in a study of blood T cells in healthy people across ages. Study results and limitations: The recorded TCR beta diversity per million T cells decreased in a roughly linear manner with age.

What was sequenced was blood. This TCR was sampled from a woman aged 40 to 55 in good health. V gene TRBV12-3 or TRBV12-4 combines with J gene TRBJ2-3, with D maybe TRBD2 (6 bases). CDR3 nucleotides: TGTGCCAGCAGTTTCCAGGCGGGGATCTCAGATACGCAGTATTTT. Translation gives CASSFQAGISDTQYF.